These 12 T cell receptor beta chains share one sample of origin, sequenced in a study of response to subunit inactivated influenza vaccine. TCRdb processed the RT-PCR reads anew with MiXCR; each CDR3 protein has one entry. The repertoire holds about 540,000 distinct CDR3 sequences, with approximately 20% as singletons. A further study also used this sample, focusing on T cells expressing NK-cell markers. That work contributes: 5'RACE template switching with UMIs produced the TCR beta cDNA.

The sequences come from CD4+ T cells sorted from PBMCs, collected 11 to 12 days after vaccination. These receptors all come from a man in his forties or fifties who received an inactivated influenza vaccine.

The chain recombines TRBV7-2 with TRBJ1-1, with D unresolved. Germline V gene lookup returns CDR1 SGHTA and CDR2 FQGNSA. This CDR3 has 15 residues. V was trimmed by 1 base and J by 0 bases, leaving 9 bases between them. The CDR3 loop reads CASSLGARMNTEAFF. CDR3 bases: TGTGCCAGCAGCTTAGGGGCGAGAATGAACACTGAAGCTTTCTTT.

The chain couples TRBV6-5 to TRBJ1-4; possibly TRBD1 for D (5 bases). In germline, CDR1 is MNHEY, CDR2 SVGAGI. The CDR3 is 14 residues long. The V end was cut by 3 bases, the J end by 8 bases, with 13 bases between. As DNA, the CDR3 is TGTGCCAGCAGTTATTGGGGGGGAAACGAAAAACTGTTTTTT. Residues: CASSYWGGNEKLFF.

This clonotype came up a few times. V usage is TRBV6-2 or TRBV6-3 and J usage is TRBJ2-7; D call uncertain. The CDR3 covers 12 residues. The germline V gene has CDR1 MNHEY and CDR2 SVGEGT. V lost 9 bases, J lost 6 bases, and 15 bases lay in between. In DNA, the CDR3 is TGTGCCAGTGCTAACTCCGCAGCCGAGCAGTACTTC. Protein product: CASANSAAEQYF.

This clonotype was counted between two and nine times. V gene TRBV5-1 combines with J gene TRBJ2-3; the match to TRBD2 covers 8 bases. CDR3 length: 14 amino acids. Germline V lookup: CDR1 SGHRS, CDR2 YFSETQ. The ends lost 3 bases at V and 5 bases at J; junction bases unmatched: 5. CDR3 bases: TGCGCCAGCAGCTCACTAGCGGTGGGAGATACGCAGTATTTT. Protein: CASSSLAVGDTQYF.

The chain's CDR3 is CASSGNNEQFF. DNA of the CDR3: TGTGCCAGCAGCGGAAACAATGAGCAGTTCTTC. This chain connects TRBV9 to TRBJ2-1; no clear D gene. CDR3 length: 11 amino acids. Per the germline V gene, CDR1 is SGDLS and CDR2 is YYNGEE. V shed 3 bases and J shed 5 bases, with 3 bases lying between them.

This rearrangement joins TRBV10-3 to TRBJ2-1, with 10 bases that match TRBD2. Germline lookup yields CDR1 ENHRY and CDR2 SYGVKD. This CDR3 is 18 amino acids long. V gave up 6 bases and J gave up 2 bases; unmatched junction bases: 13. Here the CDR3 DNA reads TGTGCCATCAGCCCACTAACCGCTAGCGGGGGCCCCTACAATGAGCAGTTCTTC. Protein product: CAISPLTASGGPYNEQFF.

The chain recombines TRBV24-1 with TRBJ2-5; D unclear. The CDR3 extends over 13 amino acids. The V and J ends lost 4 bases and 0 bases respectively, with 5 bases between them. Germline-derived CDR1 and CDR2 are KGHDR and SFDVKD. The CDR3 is CATSDPNQETQYF. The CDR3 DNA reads TGTGCCACCAGTGACCCAAACCAAGAGACCCAGTACTTC.

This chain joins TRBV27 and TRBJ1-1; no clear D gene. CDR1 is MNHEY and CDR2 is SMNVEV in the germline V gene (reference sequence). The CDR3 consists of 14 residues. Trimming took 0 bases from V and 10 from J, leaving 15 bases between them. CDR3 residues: CASSLSPWGSLAFF. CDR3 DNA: TGTGCCAGCAGTTTATCACCGTGGGGATCCCTAGCTTTCTTT.

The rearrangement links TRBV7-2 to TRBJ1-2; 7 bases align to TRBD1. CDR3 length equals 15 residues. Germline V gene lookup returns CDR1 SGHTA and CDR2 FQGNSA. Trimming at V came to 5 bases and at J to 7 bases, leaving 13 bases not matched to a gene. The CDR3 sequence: CASSPKAGGSSGYTF. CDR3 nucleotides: TGTGCCAGCAGCCCCAAAGCAGGGGGTAGTAGTGGCTACACCTTC. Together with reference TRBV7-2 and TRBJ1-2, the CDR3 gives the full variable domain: GAGVSQSPSNKVTEKGKDVELRCDPISGHTALYWYRQSLGQGLEFLIYFQGNSAPDKSGLPSDRFSAERTGGSVSTLTIQRTQQEDSAVYLCASSPKAGGSSGYTFGSGTRLTVV.

The CDR3 loop reads CASSVSYQETQYF. In DNA form, the CDR3 reads TGTGCCAGCAGCGTATCTTACCAAGAGACCCAGTACTTC. V is TRBV9 and J is TRBJ2-5; D not resolved. V lost 1 base and J 0 bases, leaving 4 bases between the germline ends. The germline gives CDR1 SGDLS, CDR2 YYNGEE. The CDR3 covers 13 residues.

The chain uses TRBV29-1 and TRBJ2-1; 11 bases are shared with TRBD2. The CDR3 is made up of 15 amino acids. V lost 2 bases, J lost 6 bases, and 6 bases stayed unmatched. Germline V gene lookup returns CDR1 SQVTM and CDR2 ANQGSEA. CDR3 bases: TGCAGCGTTGAACGGTATAGCGGGAGGGCCAATGAGCAGTTCTTC. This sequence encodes CSVERYSGRANEQFF.

Here the CDR3 reads CAITDNLMNTEAFF. The CDR3 bases are TGTGCCATTACGGACAATCTTATGAACACTGAAGCTTTCTTT. J is TRBJ1-1 and V is TRBV10-3; D might be TRBD1 (5 bases). V lost 9 bases, J lost 0 bases, and 14 bases lay in between. Germline V lookup: CDR1 ENHRY, CDR2 SYGVKD. The CDR3 is 14 residues long.